Following are 10 T cell receptor beta chains from one sample sequenced in a study of T cell repertoires in cytomegalovirus infection. From the reads, TCRdb called clonotypes with MiXCR, one entry per CDR3 protein. The sample lists approximately 630,000 distinct CDR3 sequences; more than 20% were seen once. The sequencing sample was made of CD8+ T cells from PBMCs. The receptors come from a human donor in good health (CMV status not recorded). Some clones in this sample may be carry-over from other donors' samples.

This clonotype was observed at least ten times. The rearrangement joins TRBV7-6 to TRBJ1-1, with TRBD1 as a possible D gene (5 bases). Germline V CDR1 and CDR2: SGHVS, FNYEAQ. The CDR3 is made up of 14 amino acids. The germline V and J ends were trimmed by 7 bases and 0 bases, with 12 bases remaining between them. The CDR3 spells CASNLDTLNTEAFF. CDR3 nucleotides: TGTGCCAGCAACTTGGACACCTTGAACACTGAAGCTTTCTTT. Filled out from reference TRBV7-6 and TRBJ1-1, the complete variable domain reads GAGVSQSPRYKVTKRGQDVALRCDPISGHVSLYWYRQALGQGPEFLTYFNYEAQQDKSGLPNDRFSAERPEGSISTLTIQRTEQRDSAMYRCASNLDTLNTEAFFGQGTRLTVV.

This rearrangement joins TRBV20-1 to TRBJ2-5; D remains ambiguous. The V end lost 1 base, the J end lost 2 bases, and 14 bases lay between the germline ends. Germline V gives CDR1 DFQATT, CDR2 SNEGSKA (reference sequence). The CDR3 has 15 amino acids. The CDR3 DNA is TGCAGTGCTAGAGTGGCCGACGCCGTACAAGAGACCCAGTACTTC. It yields the protein CSARVADAVQETQYF.

The chain couples TRBV7-9 to TRBJ1-2; D perhaps matches TRBD1 (5 bases). The V end was cut by 1 base, the J end by 11 bases, with 8 bases between. This CDR3 is built from 11 residues. Per the germline V gene, CDR1 is SEHNR and CDR2 is FQNEAQ (reference sequence). This CDR3 reads CASSLDGTYTF. Written as DNA, the CDR3 is TGTGCCAGCAGCTTAGATGGGACTTACACCTTC.

This clonotype was recorded at least ten times. The rearrangement joins TRBV7-9 to TRBJ1-4, with D unclear. Germline V gene lookup returns CDR1 SEHNR and CDR2 FQNEAQ (reference sequence). The CDR3 loop spans 15 amino acids. The V and J ends lost 1 base and 10 bases respectively, with 16 bases between them. CDR3 amino acids: CASSLVEDYGGKLFF. CDR3 DNA sequence: TGTGCCAGCAGCTTAGTAGAAGACTACGGAGGAAAACTGTTTTTT.

This clonotype was recorded at least ten times. This chain connects TRBV7-9 to TRBJ1-2, with D uncertain. The CDR3 length is 15 residues. Germline assignment: CDR1 SEHNR and CDR2 FQNEAQ (reference sequence). Trimming took off 5 bases at V and 2 bases at J, with 15 bases between the two ends. CDR3 nucleotides: TGTGCCAGCAGCCCTCCCTCTTTTTGGAACTATGGCTACACCTTC. Its translation is CASSPPSFWNYGYTF.

This clonotype occurred many times. The V gene is TRBV7-2, the J gene TRBJ1-5, with TRBD1 as a possible D gene (6 bases). The germline V gene encodes CDR1 SGHTA and CDR2 FQGNSA. V dropped 5 bases and J dropped 7 bases, with 9 bases sitting between them. This CDR3 has 12 residues. CDR3 in amino acids: CASSKTGQPQHF. CDR3 DNA sequence: TGTGCCAGCAGCAAGACAGGCCAGCCCCAGCATTTT.

Remarks on this clonotype: A much larger clone lies a single base off, so this may be a read error. This chain links TRBV12-3 or TRBV12-4 with TRBJ2-7; D is uncertain. The length of the CDR3 is 14 residues. CDR3 nucleotide sequence: TGTACCAGCAGTTTAGTGGCGGACCATTACGAGCAGTACGTC. It codes for CTSSLVADHYEQYV.

This clonotype has just a few counts. This chain links TRBV7-9 with TRBJ2-2; no clear D. V lost 5 bases to trimming and J lost 5 bases, with 9 bases between them. CDR1 and CDR2 (germline): SEHNR, FQNEAQ (reference sequence). There are 13 residues in the CDR3. The CDR3 DNA reads as TGTGCCAGCAGCGCCCTAGGAACCGGGGAGCTGTTTTTT. Amino acid sequence: CASSALGTGELFF.

This chain connects TRBV24-1 to TRBJ2-7; 8 nucleotides line up with TRBD1. CDR3 size: 16 residues. J was trimmed by 6 bases and V by 3 bases; bases with no gene match: 12. CDR1 KGHDR and CDR2 SFDVKD come from the germline V gene. CDR3 sequence reads: CATSDPWKQGEAEQYV. CDR3 nucleotide sequence: TGTGCCACCAGTGATCCCTGGAAACAGGGGGAAGCCGAGCAGTACGTC.

This clonotype was detected a few times. This chain joins TRBV19 and TRBJ1-1; D uncertain. This CDR3 comprises 17 residues. With 4 bases removed from V and 3 bases from J, the gap between germline ends came to 21 bases. CDR1 and CDR2 (germline): LNHDA, SQIVND (reference sequence). The chain's CDR3 is CASSKEGLRQKDTEAFF. As DNA, the CDR3 is TGTGCCAGTAGTAAGGAAGGTTTGCGGCAGAAAGACACTGAAGCTTTCTTT.